This T cell receptor (beta chain) was profiled in a study of T cells in Graves' hyperthyroidism and ophthalmopathy. The CDR3 runs 13 residues. Germline assignment: CDR1 ENHRY and CDR2 SYGVKD. Trimming cost V 7 bases and J 4 bases, with 13 bases left between them. This clonotype has at least ten counts. Authors of the study amplified TCR beta CDR3 regions from RNA transcripts. The HTBI primer set served for first-round RT-PCR of the TCR CDR3. One entry per CDR3 protein results from TCRdb running MiXCR on the multiplex PCR reads. Of hundreds of thousands of distinct CDR3 sequences in the sample, 38% were seen once.

The receptor was isolated from a man between 18 and 29 years old with Graves' hyperthyroidism. Sequencing was carried out using blood. This chain joins TRBV10-3 and TRBJ1-1; maybe TRBD1 (5 bases). The chain's CDR3 is CAITRSGSTEAFF. In DNA, the CDR3 is TGTGCCATCACGCGATCAGGGAGCACTGAAGCTTTCTTT.